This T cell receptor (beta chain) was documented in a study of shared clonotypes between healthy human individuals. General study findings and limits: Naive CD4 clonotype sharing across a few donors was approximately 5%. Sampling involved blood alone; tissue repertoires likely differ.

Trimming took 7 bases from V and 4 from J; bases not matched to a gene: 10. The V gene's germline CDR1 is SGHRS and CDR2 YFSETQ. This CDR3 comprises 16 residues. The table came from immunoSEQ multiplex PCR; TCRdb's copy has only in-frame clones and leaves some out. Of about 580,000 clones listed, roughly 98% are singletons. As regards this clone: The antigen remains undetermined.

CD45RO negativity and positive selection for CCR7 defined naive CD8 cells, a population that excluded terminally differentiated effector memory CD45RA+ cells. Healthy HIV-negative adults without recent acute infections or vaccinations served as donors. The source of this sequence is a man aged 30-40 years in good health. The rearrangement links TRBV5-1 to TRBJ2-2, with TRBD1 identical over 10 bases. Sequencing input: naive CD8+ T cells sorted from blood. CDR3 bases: TGCGCCAGCGCAAGCCGGGACAGGGGACCCACCGGGGAGCTGTTTTTT. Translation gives CASASRDRGPTGELFF.